This entry concerns a single TCR beta chain. Its antigen is not known. These data originate in a study of shared clonotypes between healthy human individuals. Study-wide context: Each donor's CD8 memory used one plate, CD8 naive two, each CD4 subset three.

Free of recent acute infections or vaccinations, the donors were healthy HIV-negative adults. The repertoire was sequenced with immunoSEQ multiplex PCR; TCRdb's copy has only in-frame clones and lacks some. The data contain 300,000 or so clones, roughly 70% of them singletons. From germline, CDR1 is MNHNS and CDR2 SASEGT. The germline V and J ends were trimmed by 7 bases and 3 bases, with 7 bases remaining between them. The CDR3 runs 11 residues. Study observations and caveats: Memory subsets generally showed smaller estimated richness than naive subsets did. The study sampled only blood, and tissue repertoires likely differ.

V usage is TRBV6-1 and J usage is TRBJ2-7; D is unclear. This receptor was taken from a man aged 30 to 45 in good health. Sequenced: memory CD4+ T cells sorted from blood. Stated subset: CD45RA-negative fraction. Written as DNA, the CDR3 is TGTGCCAGCAACGAACACTACGAGCAGTACTTC. Translated, it gives CASNEHYEQYF.